The 27 T cell receptor beta chains listed next were all sequenced from one sample in a study of technical replicates of blood from several donors. Assay used: immunoSEQ multiplex PCR; TCRdb lists only in-frame clones, some missing. The sample consists of approximately 79,000 clones, about 92% of them appearing once. What was sequenced was T cells isolated from PBMCs. The receptors stem from a human donor in good health.

This clone was picked up one time. The gene calls are TRBV2 and TRBJ2-3, with TRBD1 as a possible D gene (6 bases). Trimming pared 4 bases from V and 2 bases from J, leaving 13 bases between. The CDR3 runs to 15 residues. Germline V gene lookup returns CDR1 SNHLY and CDR2 FYNNEI. CDR3: CASSAGTPSTDTQYF. For the CDR3, the DNA is TGTGCCAGCAGTGCCGGGACACCGTCCACAGATACGCAGTATTTT. The variable domain in full, completed from reference TRBV2 and TRBJ2-3, reads EPEVTQTPSHQVTQMGQEVILRCVPISNHLYFYWYRQILGQKVEFLVSFYNNEISEKSEIFDDQFSVERPDGSNFTLKIRSTKLEDSAMYFCASSAGTPSTDTQYFGPGTRLTVL.

This clone appeared once. This sequence joins TRBV29-1 and TRBJ2-6; D perhaps matches TRBD1 (5 bases). V was shortened by 5 bases and J by 2 bases, with 16 bases between the two germline ends. The CDR3 covers 16 residues. Germline CDR1 SQVTM, CDR2 ANQGSEA. CDR3 in amino acids: CSVSQGITPGANVLTF. The CDR3 bases are TGCAGCGTTTCCCAGGGCATAACACCTGGGGCCAACGTCCTGACTTTC.

This chain joins TRBV4-2 and TRBJ2-7, with 10 bases matching TRBD2. The CDR3 totals 15 residues. Germline V gene data show CDR1 as LGHNA and CDR2 as YNFKEQ. Trimming cost V 5 bases and J 3 bases; bases outside gene matches: 7. The CDR3 region has the DNA TGTGCCAGCAGCTATACTAGCGGGATGGGCTACGAGCAGTACTTC. Its protein is CASSYTSGMGYEQYF.

This rearrangement joins TRBV30 to TRBJ1-5; 7 nucleotides line up with TRBD1. Germline CDR1 GTSNPN, CDR2 SVGIG (reference sequence). The CDR3 consists of 13 residues. The ends lost 1 base at V and 6 bases at J; junction bases unmatched: 3. CDR3 in amino acids: CAWSGDSGQPQHF. CDR3 bases: TGTGCCTGGAGTGGGGACAGTGGTCAGCCCCAGCATTTT. Full variable domain (remainder filled in from reference TRBV30 and TRBJ1-5): SQTIHQWPATLVQPVGSPLSLECTVEGTSNPNLYWYRQAAGRGLQLLFYSVGIGQISSEVPQNLSASRPQDRQFILSSKKLLLSDSGFYLCAWSGDSGQPQHFGDGTRLSIL.

The J gene is TRBJ2-1, the V gene TRBV4-1; TRBD1 is a possible D gene (6 bases). V was pared by 5 bases and J by 8 bases, with 13 bases between. Germline V CDR1 and CDR2: MGHRA, YSYEKL. This CDR3 is built from 13 residues. CDR3 nucleotide sequence: TGCGCCAGCAGCGTACAGGGTTCCGATGAGCAGTTCTTC. It translates to CASSVQGSDEQFF.

The chain has TRBV27 and TRBJ2-2; TRBD2 matches at 13 bases. CDR3 length: 18 residues. Trimming took 5 bases from V and 1 from J; bases not matched to a gene: 7. Germline V gene sequence: CDR1 MNHEY, CDR2 SMNVEV (reference sequence). The CDR3 region is CASSPRGLAGVNTGELFF. As DNA, the CDR3 is TGTGCCAGCAGTCCAAGAGGACTAGCGGGAGTGAACACCGGGGAGCTGTTTTTT.

This clone was seen a single time. This chain links TRBV7-8 with TRBJ2-1, with D perhaps TRBD2 (6 bases). This CDR3 is built from 17 residues. Germline CDR1 and CDR2: SGHVS and FQNEAQ. The germline V and J ends were trimmed by 2 bases and 1 base, with 15 bases remaining between them. The CDR3: CASSLSPGLPSYNEQFF. CDR3 bases: TGTGCCAGCAGCTTATCACCGGGACTCCCTTCCTACAATGAGCAGTTCTTC.

The J gene is TRBJ1-2, the V gene TRBV27; D may be TRBD1 (5 bases). V was clipped by 3 bases and J by 8 bases, with 19 bases between them. Germline CDR1 MNHEY, CDR2 SMNVEV (reference sequence). The CDR3 is 15 residues long. The CDR3 loop is CASSFGEGKGYGYTF. CDR3 bases: TGTGCCAGCAGTTTCGGGGAGGGGAAGGGCTACGGCTACACCTTC.

This clone has only one observation. At one of its ends the junction is not consistent with the germline gene, which may arise from a read error. The chain carries TRBV7-7 and TRBJ2-5; D perhaps matches TRBD2 (5 bases). This CDR3 contains 14 residues. CDR1 and CDR2 from the germline V gene are SSHAT and FNYEAQ (reference sequence). CDR3 in amino acids: CASSLPDSQETQYF. The CDR3 coding sequence is TGTGCTAGCAGCTTACCGGACTCTCAAGAGACCCAGTACTTC.

This rearrangement joins TRBV5-6 to TRBJ2-1; D is perhaps TRBD2 (6 bases). Trimming left V 7 bases short and J 3 bases short, with 17 bases between. CDR3 size: 15 residues. Looked up from germline, CDR1 is SGHDT and CDR2 is YYEEEE. CDR3 loop: CASHSLALNYNEQFF. The CDR3 DNA follows: TGTGCCAGCCACTCCCTAGCGTTGAACTACAATGAGCAGTTCTTC.

The chain links TRBV6-4 to TRBJ1-1, with no clear D. Per the germline V gene, CDR1 is MRHNA and CDR2 is SNTAGT. The CDR3 spans 13 residues. V lost 3 bases to trimming and J lost 1 base, with 6 bases between them. CDR3 loop: CASSDGANTEAFF. The CDR3 region has the DNA TGTGCCAGCAGTGATGGAGCGAACACTGAAGCTTTCTTT.

V and J are TRBV4-1 and TRBJ2-2, with TRBD2 matching over 12 bases. Germline values: CDR1 MGHRA, CDR2 YSYEKL. J gave up 7 bases and V 1 base, and 4 bases lay outside the gene matches. There are 16 residues in the CDR3. As DNA, the CDR3 is TGCGCCAGCAGCCAAGCTAGCGGGAGGGTTGTCGGGGAGCTGTTTTTT. This encodes CASSQASGRVVGELFF.

The chain combines TRBV7-9 with TRBJ1-2; TRBD1 might be the D (5 bases). The CDR3 runs to 16 residues. Germline CDR1 SEHNR, CDR2 FQNEAQ (reference sequence). V dropped 5 bases and J dropped 0 bases, with 16 bases sitting between them. CDR3 loop: CASSPSRGTPNYGYTF. In DNA form, the CDR3 reads TGTGCCAGCAGCCCTTCTCGGGGGACGCCTAACTATGGCTACACCTTC.

This chain connects TRBV11-3 to TRBJ2-1, with 9 bases identical to TRBD2. The CDR3 has 16 amino acids. CDR1 and CDR2 from the germline V gene are SGHNT and YENEEA. The J segment lost 6 bases and the V segment lost 1 base, leaving 7 bases of the junction unmatched. The CDR3 here is CASSLAGTSFLNEQFF. As DNA, the CDR3 is TGTGCCAGCAGCTTAGCCGGGACTAGCTTTCTCAATGAGCAGTTCTTC. The full variable domain, in which reference TRBV11-3 and TRBJ2-1 provide the parts outside the CDR3, is EAGVVQSPRYKIIEKKQPVAFWCNPISGHNTLYWYLQNLGQGPELLIRYENEEAVDDSQLPKDRFSAERLKGVDSTLKIQPAELGDSAVYLCASSLAGTSFLNEQFFGPGTRLTVL.

The chain combines TRBV9 with TRBJ2-2, with 10 nucleotides matching TRBD2. V lost 4 bases to trimming and J lost 0 bases; unmatched junction nucleotides: 12. Germline CDR1 and CDR2: SGDLS and YYNGEE. The CDR3 spans 19 residues. Here the CDR3 DNA reads TGTGCCAGCAGCCCAAAGGCTAGCGGGGGCGGGTCGAACACCGGGGAGCTGTTTTTT. This encodes CASSPKASGGGSNTGELFF. Variable domain in full (rest from reference TRBV9 and TRBJ2-2): DSGVTQTPKHLITATGQRVTLRCSPRSGDLSVYWYQQSLDQGLQFLIQYYNGEERAKGNILERFSAQQFPDLHSELNLSSLELGDSALYFCASSPKASGGGSNTGELFFGEGSRLTVL.

The chain recombines TRBV11-1 with TRBJ2-3, with D unresolved. In germline, CDR1 is SGHAT, CDR2 FQDESV (reference sequence). V gave up 6 bases and J gave up 1 base, with 14 bases separating them. The length of the CDR3 is 15 residues. The CDR3 reads CASRLDQTGTDTQYF. CDR3 coding DNA: TGTGCCAGCAGGCTAGACCAGACTGGCACAGATACGCAGTATTTT.

The CDR3 DNA reads TGTGCCAGCAGCCCTGGGACTAGCACCGGGGAGCTGTTTTTT. Translating gives CASSPGTSTGELFF. The chain has TRBV9 and TRBJ2-2, with TRBD2 identical over 8 bases. Germline V gene sequence: CDR1 SGDLS, CDR2 YYNGEE. The CDR3 is 14 amino acids. V shed 4 bases and J 4 bases; nucleotides not matched to a gene: 3.

The gene calls are TRBV6-5 and TRBJ2-1, with D perhaps TRBD2 (5 bases). This CDR3 spans 16 amino acids. The germline V and J ends were trimmed by 0 bases and 3 bases, with 12 bases remaining between them. Germline V CDR1 and CDR2: MNHEY, SVGAGI. The CDR3 is CASSYSAGVIYNEQFF. DNA for the CDR3: TGTGCCAGCAGTTACTCGGCGGGCGTGATCTACAATGAGCAGTTCTTC.

This clone was seen once. V usage is TRBV11-2 and J usage is TRBJ2-7, with 10 nucleotides matching TRBD2. CDR3 length: 14 amino acids. Germline V gene lookup returns CDR1 SGHAT and CDR2 FQNNGV. Trimming removed 7 bases from V and 4 bases from J; junction bases left unmatched: 7. CDR3 nucleotide sequence: TGTGCCAGCAACCCGGGACTAGCGTCGTACGAGCAGTACTTC. It codes for CASNPGLASYEQYF.

This chain connects TRBV5-1 to TRBJ1-5; perhaps TRBD1 as D (6 bases). The ends were cut back, 9 bases at V and 6 bases at J, with 19 bases in the middle. Germline V gene lookup returns CDR1 SGHRS and CDR2 YFSETQ. The CDR3 length is 14 residues. Here the CDR3 reads CATTRWGRAQPQHF. DNA for the CDR3: TGCGCCACTACTCGGTGGGGGCGCGCTCAGCCCCAGCATTTT.

The chain employs TRBV6-5 and TRBJ1-2, with 7 bases fitting TRBD1. The CDR3 covers 14 residues. Per germline, CDR1 MNHEY and CDR2 SVGAGI. J gave up 5 bases and V 2 bases, and 5 bases lay outside the gene matches. The CDR3 protein is CASSYLQGTYGYTF. The CDR3 DNA is TGTGCCAGCAGTTACCTACAGGGGACATATGGCTACACCTTC.

The V and J genes are TRBV9 and TRBJ2-3; TRBD2 matches 9 bases. V gave up 0 bases and J gave up 9 bases; unmatched junction bases: 5. Germline CDR1 reads SGDLS; CDR2 reads YYNGEE. CDR3 length: 14 residues. The CDR3 DNA is TGTGCCAGCAGCGTAGGGTTAGCGGGAGCGACGCAGTATTTT. Its protein is CASSVGLAGATQYF.

This chain uses TRBV11-2 with TRBJ2-7; TRBD2 is a possible D gene (5 bases). Trimming shortened V by 3 bases and J by 0 bases, and 12 bases separated the two germline ends. The V gene's germline CDR1 is SGHAT and CDR2 FQNNGV. This CDR3 region has 15 residues. Written as DNA, the CDR3 is TGTGCCAGCAGCTTGGCGGGCGGGCTCTCCTACGAGCAGTACTTC. Translation gives CASSLAGGLSYEQYF.

The V and J genes are TRBV11-3 and TRBJ2-1; D gene uncertain. Germline loops: CDR1 SGHNT, CDR2 YENEEA. The germline V and J ends were trimmed by 2 bases and 0 bases, with 8 bases remaining between them. This CDR3 comprises 15 residues. This chain's CDR3 is CASSLKRSSYNEQFF. For the CDR3, the DNA is TGTGCCAGCAGCTTAAAAAGGAGCTCCTACAATGAGCAGTTCTTC.

The V and J genes are TRBV7-6 and TRBJ2-7; D possibly corresponds to TRBD2 (6 bases). The germline V and J ends were trimmed by 0 bases and 0 bases, with 6 bases remaining between them. The CDR3 spans 14 residues. Germline V gene sequence: CDR1 SGHVS, CDR2 FNYEAQ. The CDR3 nucleotides are TGTGCCAGCAGCTTAGCGGAGGGCTCCTACGAGCAGTACTTC. Protein product: CASSLAEGSYEQYF.

The J gene is TRBJ1-1, the V gene TRBV29-1; D is unresolved. V gave up 6 bases and J gave up 3 bases, with 11 bases separating them. This CDR3 contains 12 residues. CDR1 and CDR2 from the germline V gene are SQVTM and ANQGSEA. The CDR3 DNA is TGCAGCGTCTACGGGAGGTACACTGAAGCTTTCTTT. It codes for CSVYGRYTEAFF.

The chain has TRBV23-1 and TRBJ1-1; 9 bases are a match to TRBD1. TRBV23-1 is annotated as an ORF whose role is uncertain. After removal of 0 bases from V and 10 bases from J, the junction contained 12 bases not matched to a gene. CDR3 size: 16 residues. CDR3 nucleotides: TGCGCCAGCAGTCAATCGACCCCGGGGACAGGGTTGGTAGCTTTCTTT. It yields the protein CASSQSTPGTGLVAFF.